This passage covers 8 T cell receptor beta chains from one sample sequenced in a study of cytomegalovirus exposure and HLA in healthy donors (dated 2017 in TCRdb). Library generation was performed with the immunoSEQ multiplex PCR assay. TCRdb re-hosts the immuneACCESS table, in-frame sequences only. Its copies lack some clones; in the studies checked, an unresolved V gene accounts for under half of them, and the cause for the rest is not known. The sample table records hundreds of thousands of clones; less than 90% of these occur just once. The top ten hold around 5.6% of the sample. The sequenced sample consisted of PBMCs. Source of these receptors: a woman aged 18 to 35 in good health and CMV-seronegative.

The rearrangement links TRBV11-2 to TRBJ1-5; D is possibly TRBD1 (5 bases). The CDR3 is made up of 14 amino acids. Germline V CDR1 and CDR2: SGHAT, FQNNGV. CDR3 residues: CASSQGVRGQPQHF. The CDR3 DNA sequence: TGTGCTTCTTCGCAGGGAGTCCGTGGGCAGCCCCAGCATTTT.

V gene TRBV28 combines with J gene TRBJ1-5; D remains ambiguous. The ends were cut back, 6 bases at V and 0 bases at J, with 6 bases in the middle. Germline V gene sequence: CDR1 MDHEN, CDR2 SYDVKM. The CDR3 has 13 amino acids. The CDR3 sequence: CASSLISNQPQHF. The CDR3 nucleotides read TGTGCCAGCAGCCTAATTAGCAATCAGCCCCAGCATTTT.

The rearrangement uses TRBV25-1 and TRBJ1-2; TRBD1 aligns across 10 bases. V trimming: 2 bases; J trimming: 7 bases; junction bases outside the gene matches: 13. CDR1 and CDR2 (germline): MGHDK, SYGVNS. The CDR3 sequence is 17 residues long. The CDR3 reads CASSESSGGQGIRGYTF. CDR3 sequence (DNA): TGTGCCAGCAGTGAAAGTTCGGGGGGACAGGGGATTCGTGGCTACACCTTC.

This chain connects TRBV30 to TRBJ1-5; the match to TRBD1 covers 7 bases. Unmatched junction bases numbered 7, after V lost 7 bases and J lost 4 bases. CDR3 length equals 13 residues. Germline-derived CDR1 and CDR2 are GTSNPN and SVGIG (reference sequence). This chain's CDR3 is CAYSTGPNQPQHF. Written as DNA, the CDR3 is TGTGCCTACTCGACAGGGCCTAATCAGCCCCAGCATTTT.

This chain joins TRBV11-3 and TRBJ2-3; D is unclear. This CDR3 has 13 amino acids. Trimming cost V 1 base and J 4 bases, with 6 bases left between them. Germline assignment: CDR1 SGHNT and CDR2 YENEEA. CDR3 in DNA: TGTGCCAGCAGCTTAGGAGGCGCAGATACGCAGTATTTT. It yields the protein CASSLGGADTQYF.

The V and J genes are TRBV6-6 and TRBJ1-1; 7 bases are shared with TRBD1. Per the germline V gene, CDR1 is MNHNY and CDR2 is SVGAGI (reference sequence). After removal of 6 bases from V and 4 bases from J, the junction contained 11 bases not matched to a gene. The CDR3 contains 15 residues. The CDR3 region has the DNA TGTGCCAGCAGCCCGTCTACAGGGGCAGGCACTGAAGCTTTCTTT. This codes for CASSPSTGAGTEAFF.

V is TRBV4-1 and J is TRBJ2-1; 7 bases are a match to TRBD1. The CDR3 has 22 residues. Germline-derived CDR1 and CDR2 are MGHRA and YSYEKL. V lost 4 bases and J lost 0; bases outside the gene matches: 24. The CDR3 DNA reads as TGCGCCAGCAGCCGCGTCCCGGGTTCGGGACAGTTAAGGGGAAGCTCCTACAATGAGCAGTTCTTC. This gives the protein CASSRVPGSGQLRGSSYNEQFF.

The chain recombines TRBV5-1 with TRBJ2-7; 11 bases are shared with TRBD2. V was clipped by 1 base and J by 5 bases; unmatched bases: 5. The CDR3 totals 15 residues. Germline V lookup: CDR1 SGHRS, CDR2 YFSETQ. In nucleotides, the CDR3 is TGCGCCAGCAGCTTGAGTAGCGGGAGGGCCAACGAGCAGTACTTC. It is translated as CASSLSSGRANEQYF.